This TCR beta chain derives from a study of T cell responses to AZD1222 COVID-19 vaccine. With 0 bases clipped from V and 13 bases from J, the junction kept 9 bases outside the gene matches. Germline lookup yields CDR1 SGHNT and CDR2 YYREEE (reference sequence). The CDR3 consists of 15 residues. Method: immunoSEQ multiplex PCR; TCRdb's copy keeps in-frame clones and lacks some. The data show more than 95,000 clones, with roughly 88% seen just once and about 2.3% held by the top ten. V gene TRBV5-4 combines with J gene TRBJ2-3, with TRBD2 identical over 12 bases. This receptor was identified in an adult in good health. The sequencing used peripheral blood, collected on day 0 of AZD1222 vaccination. The CDR3 DNA reads TGTGCCAGCAGCTTGGGCGGGACTAGCGGGCCGGGGGAGTATTTT. Translation gives CASSLGGTSGPGEYF.